Below, 32 T cell receptor beta chains from the same sample are listed, as sequenced in a study of technical replicates of blood from four donors (dated by TCRdb to the late 2010s). Libraries were prepared through the immunoSEQ multiplex PCR assay. TCRdb took over this immuneACCESS table, retaining in-frame rearrangements with V and J assigned. Such tables are incomplete; in checked studies, under half of the missing clones stem from an unresolved V gene, and the remainder is unexplained. This sample is represented by tens of thousands of clones; more than 85% of them were singletons. Roughly 0.25% of the sample rests with the top ten. Sequencing input: T cells isolated from PBMCs. These TCRs come from a human donor in good health.

The chain couples TRBV11-2 to TRBJ1-4; unclear D gene. V dropped 5 bases and J dropped 8 bases, with 9 bases sitting between them. The CDR3 is 12 residues long. CDR1 is SGHAT, CDR2 FQNNGV, per germline. CDR3 nucleotide sequence: TGTGCCAGCAGCCTTTTCCGGGAAAAACTGTTTTTT. It yields the protein CASSLFREKLFF.

The chain couples TRBV19 to TRBJ1-5, with 7 bases aligning to TRBD1. Trimming took 5 bases from V and 4 from J; bases not matched to a gene: 14. Germline CDR1 reads LNHDA; CDR2 reads SQIVND (reference sequence). The CDR3 extends over 17 amino acids. The CDR3 protein is CASSATGAAWVNQPQHF. CDR3 nucleotides: TGTGCCAGTAGTGCTACAGGGGCAGCGTGGGTTAATCAGCCCCAGCATTTT.

This sequence joins TRBV5-5 and TRBJ1-5, with D uncertain. From germline, CDR1 is SGHKS and CDR2 YYEKEE (reference sequence). The V end lost 3 bases, the J end lost 0 bases, and 10 bases lay between the germline ends. The CDR3 length is 15 residues. CDR3 sequence reads: CASSSAGSSNQPQHF. For the CDR3, the DNA is TGTGCCAGCAGCTCGGCGGGGTCTAGCAATCAGCCCCAGCATTTT.

The rearrangement joins TRBV19 to TRBJ2-2, with TRBD1 as a possible D gene (5 bases). Germline-derived CDR1 and CDR2 are LNHDA and SQIVND (reference sequence). This CDR3 is built from 15 residues. V lost 4 bases, J lost 5 bases, and 14 bases lay in between. The CDR3 reads CASSKQGQGTGELFF. In DNA, the CDR3 is TGTGCCAGTAGTAAACAAGGACAAGGGACCGGGGAGCTGTTTTTT.

V is TRBV9 and J is TRBJ2-3; TRBD1 aligns across 7 bases. The trim removed 0 bases at V and 6 bases at J, leaving 7 bases unmatched. There are 15 residues in the CDR3. Germline V gives CDR1 SGDLS, CDR2 YYNGEE. The CDR3: CASSVAGGRGDTQYF. DNA for the CDR3: TGTGCCAGCAGCGTAGCTGGGGGCAGGGGGGATACGCAGTATTTT.

This clone appeared once. This sequence joins TRBV28 and TRBJ2-7; 7 bases match TRBD1. The CDR3 spans 15 residues. Losses at the gene ends were 5 bases for V and 3 bases for J; bases not matched to a gene: 10. The germline V gene has CDR1 MDHEN and CDR2 SYDVKM. The CDR3 DNA reads as TGTGCCAGCAGTACCGGGACAGAGTACGGCTACGAGCAGTACTTC. It translates to CASSTGTEYGYEQYF. Based on the CDR3 plus reference TRBV28 and TRBJ2-7, the full variable domain is DVKVTQSSRYLVKRTGEKVFLECVQDMDHENMFWYRQDPGLGLRLIYFSYDVKMKEKGDIPEGYSVSREKKERFSLILESASTNQTSMYLCASSTGTEYGYEQYFGPGTRLTVT.

The rearrangement links TRBV5-1 to TRBJ2-1; TRBD2 aligns across 13 bases. Losses at the gene ends were 4 bases for V and 9 bases for J; bases not matched to a gene: 7. Looked up from germline, CDR1 is SGHRS and CDR2 is YFSETQ. The CDR3 is 15 residues long. The CDR3 region is CASSQGLAGVVEQFF. The CDR3 nucleotides are TGCGCCAGCAGCCAAGGACTAGCGGGAGTTGTTGAGCAGTTCTTC.

A few counts support this clone. The genes are TRBV10-2 and TRBJ1-3; D is unresolved. In germline, CDR1 is WSHSY, CDR2 SAAADI. The CDR3 loop spans 15 amino acids. V lost 3 bases to trimming and J lost 0 bases, with 9 bases between them. The CDR3 here is CASSDSFSSGNTIYF. Here the CDR3 DNA reads TGCGCCAGCAGTGACTCGTTTAGCTCTGGAAACACCATATATTTT.

This chain uses TRBV28 with TRBJ1-2, with 11 positions matching TRBD1. The CDR3 covers 13 residues. CDR1 and CDR2 (germline): MDHEN, SYDVKM. With 3 bases clipped from V and 6 bases from J, the junction kept 0 bases outside the gene matches. The CDR3 region is CASSLGQGDGYTF. The DNA for the CDR3 is TGTGCCAGCAGTTTGGGACAGGGGGATGGCTACACCTTC.

J is TRBJ1-3 and V is TRBV27; D is unresolved. The CDR3 covers 14 residues. The V end lost 5 bases, the J end lost 7 bases, and 15 bases lay between the germline ends. Germline assignment: CDR1 MNHEY and CDR2 SMNVEV (reference sequence). The CDR3 sequence is CASSPRGGSNTIYF. CDR3 DNA sequence: TGTGCCAGCAGTCCGCGCGGAGGGTCGAACACCATATATTTT.

The chain recombines TRBV5-1 with TRBJ1-6, with D perhaps matching TRBD1 (6 bases). CDR3 size: 17 residues. V was pared by 3 bases and J by 0 bases, with 13 bases between. The germline CDR1 and CDR2 sequences are SGHRS and YFSETQ. The CDR3 reads CASSWGQLSSYNSPLHF. The CDR3 coding sequence is TGCGCCAGCAGCTGGGGGCAATTGAGCTCCTATAATTCACCCCTCCACTTT.

The chain carries TRBV7-9 and TRBJ1-2; 7 nucleotides agree with TRBD1. The CDR3 has 14 amino acids. V trimming: 7 bases; J trimming: 2 bases; junction bases outside the gene matches: 7. The V gene's germline CDR1 is SEHNR and CDR2 FQNEAQ (reference sequence). DNA of the CDR3: TGTGCCAGCACCACCGGGACAGAAAACTATGGCTACACCTTC. Its protein is CASTTGTENYGYTF. The whole variable domain, remainder taken from reference TRBV7-9 and TRBJ1-2, is DTGVSQNPRHKITKRGQNVTFRCDPISEHNRLYWYRQTLGQGPEFLTYFQNEAQLEKSRLLSDRFSAERPKGSFSTLEIQRTEQGDSAMYLCASTTGTENYGYTFGSGTRLTVV.

The chain employs TRBV5-1 and TRBJ1-5; no firm D call. V lost 0 bases to trimming and J lost 3 bases, with 10 bases between them. The CDR3 consists of 15 residues. Germline V CDR1 and CDR2: SGHRS, YFSETQ. CDR3 protein: CASSLGGVFNQPQHF. DNA for the CDR3: TGCGCCAGCAGCTTGGGCGGGGTTTTCAATCAGCCCCAGCATTTT.

The gene calls are TRBV6-5 and TRBJ1-4; 7 bases are shared with TRBD1. The V gene end was trimmed by 5 bases and the J gene end by 8 bases; junction bases not matched to a gene: 8. There are 14 residues in the CDR3. Looked up from germline, CDR1 is MNHEY and CDR2 is SVGAGI. CDR3: CASSPTGLEEKLFF. In DNA, the CDR3 is TGTGCCAGCAGTCCGACAGGGCTAGAGGAAAAACTGTTTTTT.

The CDR3 DNA sequence: TGTGCCAGCAGCGCCGGAACAGGGATTCCCTCCTACGAGCAGTACTTC. It is translated as CASSAGTGIPSYEQYF. V usage is TRBV9 and J usage is TRBJ2-7; D is possibly TRBD1 (6 bases). This CDR3 region has 16 residues. V was cut by 3 bases and J by 0 bases, with 16 bases left in between. The germline V gene encodes CDR1 SGDLS and CDR2 YYNGEE.

This chain joins TRBV28 and TRBJ2-1, with D possibly matching TRBD2 (6 bases). CDR1 MDHEN and CDR2 SYDVKM come from the germline V gene. The V end lost 5 bases, the J end lost 4 bases, and 12 bases lay between the germline ends. CDR3 length: 14 residues. CDR3 DNA: TGTGCCAGCAGTCCGCGACTAGGGTACAATGAGCAGTTCTTC. This gives the protein CASSPRLGYNEQFF.

The chain combines TRBV5-1 with TRBJ2-5; D is possibly TRBD1 (5 bases). The CDR3 sequence is 15 residues long. Germline CDR1 SGHRS, CDR2 YFSETQ. Trimming left V 1 base short and J 5 bases short, with 15 bases between. The chain's CDR3 is CASSLRSGLEETQYF. The CDR3 bases are TGCGCCAGCAGCTTGCGGTCAGGGCTTGAGGAGACCCAGTACTTC.

The chain combines TRBV9 with TRBJ2-3, with TRBD2 identical over 12 bases. Per the germline V gene, CDR1 is SGDLS and CDR2 is YYNGEE. J was trimmed by 5 bases and V by 0 bases; bases with no gene match: 4. The CDR3 runs to 16 residues. CDR3 loop: CASSVGLAGDEDTQYF. In DNA, the CDR3 is TGTGCCAGCAGCGTAGGACTAGCGGGAGATGAAGATACGCAGTATTTT. Together with reference TRBV9 and TRBJ2-3, the CDR3 gives the full variable domain: DSGVTQTPKHLITATGQRVTLRCSPRSGDLSVYWYQQSLDQGLQFLIQYYNGEERAKGNILERFSAQQFPDLHSELNLSSLELGDSALYFCASSVGLAGDEDTQYFGPGTRLTVL.

The chain uses TRBV19 and TRBJ1-4; no reliable D call. Germline assignment: CDR1 LNHDA and CDR2 SQIVND (reference sequence). This CDR3 has 15 amino acids. The V end was cut by 6 bases, the J end by 4 bases, with 15 bases between. The CDR3 DNA reads TGTGCCAGTAGCAGCGTACCCGTTGGTAATGAAAAACTGTTTTTT. Its translation is CASSSVPVGNEKLFF. The full variable domain, with the rest looked up from reference TRBV19 and TRBJ1-4, is DGGITQSPKYLFRKEGQNVTLSCEQNLNHDAMYWYRQDPGQGLRLIYYSQIVNDFQKGDIAEGYSVSREKKESFPLTVTSAQKNPTAFYLCASSSVPVGNEKLFFGSGTQLSVL.

V usage is TRBV5-6 and J usage is TRBJ1-5; D is unclear. Germline V lookup: CDR1 SGHDT, CDR2 YYEEEE. The CDR3 sequence is 13 residues long. Trimming removed 3 bases from V and 6 bases from J, with 10 bases in between. As DNA, the CDR3 is TGTGCCAGCAGCTGGGCCCGGGGTCAGCCCCAGCATTTT. Protein product: CASSWARGQPQHF.

This chain connects TRBV19 to TRBJ1-5, with 7 positions matching TRBD1. The CDR3 has 15 amino acids. CDR1 and CDR2 from the germline V gene are LNHDA and SQIVND (reference sequence). Trimming removed 3 bases from V and 12 bases from J; junction bases left unmatched: 14. The CDR3: CASSISKTGMDVQHF. The DNA of the CDR3 is TGTGCCAGTAGTATTTCCAAGACAGGGATGGATGTCCAGCATTTT.

This clone was recorded once. The rearrangement links TRBV6-5 to TRBJ2-7; no definite D call. Per germline, CDR1 MNHEY and CDR2 SVGAGI. The V end lost 0 bases, the J end lost 4 bases, and 13 bases lay between the germline ends. There are 15 residues in the CDR3. CDR3 DNA: TGTGCCAGCAGTTACTCTAAACCATCCAGTTACGAGCAGTACTTC. Protein product: CASSYSKPSSYEQYF.

V and J are TRBV7-3 and TRBJ2-7, with 10 positions matching TRBD1. Trimming removed 5 bases from V and 5 bases from J; junction bases left unmatched: 9. This CDR3 contains 15 residues. Per the germline V gene, CDR1 is SGHTA and CDR2 is FQGTGA. The DNA of the CDR3 is TGTGCCAGCAGCCCCGGGACAGGGGTATTTGACGAGCAGTACTTC. It specifies CASSPGTGVFDEQYF.

This clone showed up just once. This chain links TRBV9 with TRBJ1-4, with D maybe TRBD1 (6 bases). Trimming removed 4 bases at V and 7 bases at J, with 17 bases between. This CDR3 is 15 amino acids long. The germline CDR1 and CDR2 sequences are SGDLS and YYNGEE. The CDR3 sequence is CASSNLQGNSEKLFF. In DNA, the CDR3 is TGTGCCAGCAGCAACCTACAGGGTAACAGTGAAAAACTGTTTTTT.

The chain carries TRBV27 and TRBJ2-3; 8 nucleotides agree with TRBD1. Trimming removed 8 bases from V and 7 bases from J; junction bases left unmatched: 5. CDR1 and CDR2 from the germline V gene are MNHEY and SMNVEV (reference sequence). The CDR3 consists of 12 residues. The CDR3 nucleotides read TGTGCCAGCGGGCGACAGGGGTATACGCAGTATTTT. It codes for CASGRQGYTQYF.

This clone showed up just a few times. The genes are TRBV10-3 and TRBJ2-1; D is undetermined. The CDR3 consists of 11 residues. Per the germline V gene, CDR1 is ENHRY and CDR2 is SYGVKD. V was cut by 4 bases and J by 5 bases, with 3 bases left in between. The CDR3 reads CAISADNEQFF. In DNA form, the CDR3 reads TGTGCCATCAGTGCAGACAATGAGCAGTTCTTC.

Here the CDR3 DNA reads TGTGCCAGCCATAGGACAGGGGGATTCTACGAGCAGTACTTC. It yields the protein CASHRTGGFYEQYF. This rearrangement joins TRBV6-5 to TRBJ2-7, with 10 bases fitting TRBD1. This CDR3 is 14 amino acids long. The germline V gene has CDR1 MNHEY and CDR2 SVGAGI. V shed 8 bases and J 3 bases; nucleotides not matched to a gene: 7.

V gene TRBV7-9 combines with J gene TRBJ2-1; 10 bases agree with TRBD2. The CDR3 runs to 16 residues. Germline CDR1 is SEHNR and CDR2 is FQNEAQ (reference sequence). V trimming: 0 bases; J trimming: 7 bases; junction bases outside the gene matches: 6. DNA of the CDR3: TGTGCCAGCAGCTTAGCGATGGCTAGCGGGAGTAATGAGCAGTTCTTC. This sequence encodes CASSLAMASGSNEQFF.

This rearrangement joins TRBV29-1 to TRBJ1-2, with 8 nucleotides matching TRBD1. The CDR3 consists of 16 residues. Per germline, CDR1 SQVTM and CDR2 ANQGSEA. V dropped 5 bases and J dropped 2; count of bases not matched to a gene: 13. As DNA, the CDR3 is TGCAGCGTTTTCGGGGGACCGGACAGGGACAACTATGGCTACACCTTC. It specifies CSVFGGPDRDNYGYTF.

This sequence joins TRBV9 and TRBJ2-7; D remains unclear. Germline assignment: CDR1 SGDLS and CDR2 YYNGEE. V lost 4 bases to trimming and J lost 3 bases, with 17 bases between them. CDR3 length: 15 amino acids. In DNA, the CDR3 is TGTGCCAGCAGCCCCCACTCCTCTTCGGGCTACGAGCAGTACTTC. Its translation: CASSPHSSSGYEQYF. Based on the CDR3 plus reference TRBV9 and TRBJ2-7, the full variable domain is DSGVTQTPKHLITATGQRVTLRCSPRSGDLSVYWYQQSLDQGLQFLIQYYNGEERAKGNILERFSAQQFPDLHSELNLSSLELGDSALYFCASSPHSSSGYEQYFGPGTRLTVT.

The rearrangement joins TRBV6-5 to TRBJ2-5; TRBD1 agrees at 7 bases. Germline trimming cut 4 bases from V and 1 base from J; bases unmatched to any gene: 6. The V gene's germline CDR1 is MNHEY and CDR2 SVGAGI. CDR3 length equals 15 residues. CDR3 sequence: CASSSNDRVQETQYF. Written as DNA, the CDR3 is TGTGCCAGCAGTTCGAACGACAGGGTCCAAGAGACCCAGTACTTC.

This clone was observed a single time. V is TRBV19 and J is TRBJ2-2; D unresolved. Germline CDR1 is LNHDA and CDR2 is SQIVND (reference sequence). CDR3 length: 13 amino acids. With 7 bases removed from V and 0 bases from J, the gap between germline ends came to 6 bases. DNA for the CDR3: TGTGCCAGTAACTTTGCGAACACCGGGGAGCTGTTTTTT. This encodes CASNFANTGELFF.